This record concerns one T cell receptor (beta chain) sequence. What it binds is unknown. MiXCR, run by TCRdb on the RT-PCR reads, gives a single entry per CDR3 protein. The sample lists some 850,000 distinct CDR3 sequences, 15% to 20% seen once, with about 11% in the top ten. CDR1 and CDR2 from the germline V gene are DFQATT and SNEGSKA (reference sequence). The CDR3 is 13 amino acids. V was trimmed by 4 bases and J by 5 bases, leaving 11 bases between them. This sample is part of a study of response to subunit inactivated influenza vaccine. Study-level results: Authors suggested seasonal influenza vaccinations each recruit few new T cells.

The V call is TRBV20-1, the J call TRBJ1-4, with unresolved D. Sample: PBMCs from blood, taken 4 to 6 days after vaccination. This TCR was recovered from a man between 45 and 60 years old who received an inactivated influenza vaccine. This chain's CDR3 is CSANRDLNEKLFF. The CDR3 DNA follows: TGCAGTGCTAACCGGGATTTAAATGAAAAACTGTTTTTT.